This T cell receptor (beta chain) was profiled in a study of post-analysis software for immune sequencing data. General observations from the study: Same-batch samples co-clustered strongly by F measure. There was significantly lower normalized Chao1 diversity in multiple sclerosis patients than in controls. Elevated frequency relative to controls characterized about 5 TRBV segments in patients, TRBV5-6, TRBV5-1 and TRBV20-1 among them.

This CDR3 has 14 amino acids. Germline-derived CDR1 and CDR2 are SGHTA and FQGNSA. The J segment lost 4 bases and the V segment lost 8 bases, leaving 8 bases of the junction unmatched. Concerning this clonotype: Antigen unknown.

cDNA libraries of TCR beta carried unique molecular identifiers. The source material, roughly 0.9 to 11 million T cells, gave rise to roughly 500,000 cDNA molecules. TCRdb re-derived calls from the PCR reads in MiXCR, one entry per CDR3 protein. Among 600,000 to 750,000 distinct CDR3 sequences, 55% to 60% were seen once, and the ten largest hold 11%. Input material: blood. The chain joins TRBV7-2 to TRBJ2-3; 8 bases fit TRBD2. This receptor was taken from a girl aged 2 to 9 with multiple sclerosis. This chain's CDR3 is CASAWRGASDTQYF. CDR3 DNA sequence: TGTGCCAGCGCGTGGCGGGGGGCATCAGATACGCAGTATTTT.